This is a list of T cell receptor beta chains from one sample in a study of PD-1 blockade in classical Hodgkin lymphoma. Produced via immunoSEQ multiplex PCR; TCRdb's table is partial and in-frame only. The sample comprises about 94,000 clones, roughly 89% of which are singletons, and about 10% rests with the top ten. The sequences come from peripheral blood mononuclear cells (PBMCs), collected before the second cycle of nivolumab. The receptor source for this set is a human donor with classical Hodgkin lymphoma. Both conserved end residues are part of each CDR3. D genes are given only for firm matches. The listing skips clone size in some rows; elsewhere it reads once, few, many or a size class.

clone size: NA; D gene: NA; V gene: TRBV5-4; J gene: TRBJ2-1; CDR3 protein: CASSHQGNEQFF; CDR3 DNA: TGTGCCAGCAGCCATCAGGGCAATGAGCAGTTCTTC
clone size: once; D gene: TRBD1; V gene: TRBV27; J gene: TRBJ1-4; CDR3 protein: CASSLWTGGEKLFF; CDR3 DNA: TGTGCCAGCAGTTTGTGGACAGGGGGCGAAAAACTGTTTTTT
clone size: NA; D gene: NA; V gene: TRBV4-1; J gene: TRBJ2-1; CDR3 protein: CASSQVGMGGNEQFF; CDR3 DNA: TGCGCCAGCAGCCAAGTAGGAATGGGGGGCAATGAGCAGTTCTTC
clone size: once; D gene: NA; V gene: TRBV7-2; J gene: TRBJ2-7; CDR3 protein: CASSSYTTEQYF; CDR3 DNA: TGTGCCAGCAGCTCTTATACTACCGAGCAGTACTTC
clone size: NA; D gene: NA; V gene: TRBV27; J gene: TRBJ2-7; CDR3 protein: CASRSPAHEQYF; CDR3 DNA: TGTGCCAGCAGGTCTCCCGCCCACGAGCAGTACTTC
clone size: NA; D gene: NA; V gene: TRBV28; J gene: TRBJ2-5; CDR3 protein: CASSPRWAGEQETQYF; CDR3 DNA: TGTGCCAGCAGTCCCCGCTGGGCAGGGGAGCAAGAGACCCAGTACTTC
clone size: NA; D gene: TRBD1; V gene: TRBV18; J gene: TRBJ2-6; CDR3 protein: CASSLTGQGRSGANVLTF; CDR3 DNA: TGTGCCAGCTCGCTAACGGGACAGGGACGCTCTGGGGCCAACGTCCTGACTTTC
clone size: NA; D gene: NA; V gene: TRBV7-8; J gene: TRBJ2-6; CDR3 protein: CAPRSGLSSGANVLTF; CDR3 DNA: TGTGCCCCCAGATCAGGGCTTAGCTCTGGGGCCAACGTCCTGACTTTC
clone size: NA; D gene: NA; V gene: TRBV11-2; J gene: TRBJ2-7; CDR3 protein: CASSLTPVGGYEQYF; CDR3 DNA: TGTGCCAGCAGCTTAACCCCCGTGGGGGGCTACGAGCAGTACTTC
clone size: NA; D gene: NA; V gene: TRBV2; J gene: TRBJ2-3; CDR3 protein: CASSLGHQRDTQYF; CDR3 DNA: TGTGCCAGCAGTCTCGGACACCAACGGGATACGCAGTATTTT
clone size: NA; D gene: TRBD1; V gene: TRBV2; J gene: TRBJ1-2; CDR3 protein: CASRGDSYYGYTF; CDR3 DNA: TGTGCCAGCAGGGGGGACAGCTACTATGGCTACACCTTC
clone size: NA; D gene: NA; V gene: TRBV10-1; J gene: TRBJ2-1; CDR3 protein: CASSGQVYNEQFF; CDR3 DNA: TGCGCCAGCAGTGGACAGGTTTACAATGAGCAGTTCTTC
clone size: NA; D gene: TRBD1; V gene: TRBV28; J gene: TRBJ2-5; CDR3 protein: CASSLGQGGETQYF; CDR3 DNA: TGTGCCAGCAGTTTAGGACAGGGGGGAGAGACCCAGTACTTC
clone size: NA; D gene: NA; V gene: TRBV14; J gene: TRBJ1-4; CDR3 protein: CASSLRWGSREKLFF; CDR3 DNA: TGTGCCAGCAGCCTTAGATGGGGGTCTCGGGAAAAACTGTTTTTT
clone size: NA; D gene: TRBD2; V gene: TRBV7-2; J gene: TRBJ2-3; CDR3 protein: CASSLIAGGADTQYF; CDR3 DNA: TGTGCCAGCAGCTTAATAGCGGGGGGGGCAGATACGCAGTATTTT
clone size: NA; D gene: NA; V gene: TRBV6-1; J gene: TRBJ1-5; CDR3 protein: CASMRGIGGQPQHF; CDR3 DNA: TGTGCCAGCATGCGGGGTATAGGAGGTCAGCCCCAGCATTTT